This T cell receptor beta chain was profiled in a study of blood T cells in healthy people across ages. Alongside a J-beta primer mix, a sample-barcoded 5' primer served in a second PCR lasting about 6 to 12 cycles. TCRdb analysed the 5' RACE reads with MiXCR anew, one entry per CDR3 protein. The sample has 700,000 to 900,000 distinct CDR3 sequences; about 26% are singletons. The CDR3 totals 16 residues. Germline CDR1 SGHKS, CDR2 YYEKEE (reference sequence). The ends lost 3 bases at V and 4 bases at J; junction bases unmatched: 12. These same records also appear under a second study, on T cells of mothers and their children. In that study: Material was donated by three healthy Caucasian mothers and their six children. The second PCR used the M1S primer, and this primer added sample barcodes and 2-4 random nucleotides. Related mother-child pairs showed slightly higher but non-significant overlap than unrelated pairs.

The genes are TRBV5-5 and TRBJ1-2, with 7 bases fitting TRBD1. The receptor's source is a boy aged 10-17 years in good health. The sequenced sample consisted of blood. CDR3 coding DNA: TGTGCCAGCAGCTCCCGGGTTGGCACAGGGGTCTATGGCTACACCTTC. Its protein product is CASSSRVGTGVYGYTF.